The source of this T cell receptor beta chain is a study of T cell responses to AZD1222 COVID-19 vaccine. The study, taken as a whole, reports: AZD1222 recipients seropositive at baseline numbered only 5 to 7. Donors in the cohort were predominantly white British and more often female, and clonal diversity was possibly underestimated.

The V gene end was trimmed by 1 base and the J gene end by 2 bases; junction bases not matched to a gene: 4. Germline loops: CDR1 SEHNR, CDR2 FQNEAQ (reference sequence). The CDR3 totals 15 residues. The protocol was immunoSEQ multiplex PCR, while the TCRdb copy is restricted to in-frame clones and leaves out a portion. Among some 120,000 clones, about 87% were seen once, and the ten largest hold under 7%. This clone was seen just once. The antigen remains undetermined. The chain carries TRBV7-9 and TRBJ2-5; 7 nucleotides agree with TRBD1. This receptor was obtained from an adult in good health. The sequencing used peripheral blood, collected on day 0 of AZD1222 vaccination. The CDR3 region is CASSLDPGQQETQYF. The CDR3 DNA reads TGTGCCAGCAGCTTAGATCCGGGACAGCAAGAGACCCAGTACTTC.